The 26 T cell receptor beta chains below were found in one sample sequenced in a study of CD8+CD57+ T cells in acquired aplastic anemia. TCR beta VDJ and CDR3 profiling used genomic DNA as template. One entry per CDR3 protein results from TCRdb running MiXCR on the reads. This table has about 420,000 distinct CDR3 sequences, 65% to 75% appearing once. Sequencing input: sorted CD4+, CD8+, or CD8+CD57+ T cells (not recorded which) from PBMCs. The receptors were sampled from a human donor in good health, serving as a control.

CDR3 residues: CASSPTQGYEQYF. In DNA form, the CDR3 reads TGTGCCAGCTCACCAACTCAGGGGTACGAGCAGTACTTC. The V and J genes are TRBV18 and TRBJ2-7; TRBD1 is a possible D gene (6 bases). Trimming removed 2 bases from V and 4 bases from J, with 9 bases in between. The CDR3 contains 13 residues. Germline CDR1 reads KGHSH; CDR2 reads LQKENI.

Comments on this clonotype: Since no conserved phenylalanine or tryptophan closes the CDR3, a read error is the likely cause. No DNA is shown, since the ends of the CDR3 on it are uncertain; the CDR3 is the one TCRdb lists. The chain recombines TRBV7-2 with TRBJ1-2; the table names TRBD1, a call not compared with the DNA. Looked up from germline, CDR1 is SGHTA and CDR2 is FQGNSA. The CDR3 is 13 amino acids long, termini counted. CDR3 sequence: CASSIAPLGRAAG.

This sequence joins TRBV9 and TRBJ2-3; D call uncertain. Per germline, CDR1 SGDLS and CDR2 YYNGEE. V dropped 7 bases and J dropped 15 bases, with 27 bases sitting between them. This CDR3 has 14 amino acids. The CDR3 protein is CASGAGSIHEQYYF. CDR3 bases: TGTGCCAGCGGCGCAGGATCCATCCACGAGCAGTACTATTTT.

V is TRBV5-6 and J is TRBJ1-2; D is undetermined. The CDR3 runs 15 residues. The V end was cut by 1 base, the J end by 4 bases, with 14 bases between. Germline lookup yields CDR1 SGHDT and CDR2 YYEEEE. The CDR3 here is CASSLTEVLFYGYTF. The CDR3 DNA reads as TGTGCCAGCAGCTTGACCGAGGTCCTGTTCTATGGCTACACCTTC.

Turning to this clonotype: In this CDR3 the conserved last residue, phenylalanine or tryptophan, is missing, so a read error is likely. The DNA is left out, because the CDR3 cannot be placed on it with certainty; the CDR3 is given as TCRdb lists it. The V gene is TRBV7-3, the J gene TRBJ2-7; the table calls TRBD1, which could not be checked here. Germline CDR1 and CDR2: SGHTA and FQGTGA. The CDR3 is 13 amino acids in total, end residues counted. CDR3 sequence reads: CASSGLQGARESQ.

In regard to this clonotype: The CDR3 does not end in the conserved phenylalanine or tryptophan, so this is likely a read error. The DNA is left out, because the CDR3 cannot be placed on it with certainty; the CDR3 is given as TCRdb lists it. The chain links TRBV14 to TRBJ1-1. The CDR3 contains 13 residues when both ends are counted. Germline assignment: CDR1 SGHDN and CDR2 FVKESK. CDR3 sequence reads: CASSLAGGRDPVL.

A remark on this clonotype: The final CDR3 position lacks the conserved phenylalanine or tryptophan, pointing to a likely read error. Because the CDR3's place on the DNA is in doubt, the DNA is left out and the CDR3 is given as listed by TCRdb. CDR3 protein: CASSFSAVNTGEL. J is TRBJ1-1 and V is TRBV7-3; TRBD1 was called by the table and not checked on the DNA. The CDR3 totals 13 residues, both ends included. Germline V gives CDR1 SGHTA, CDR2 FQGTGA.

Details on this clonotype: At one end, the junction sequence differs from germline, possibly due to a read error. The chain links TRBV20-1 to TRBJ2-7; 7 bases fit TRBD2. The CDR3 length is 13 residues. The V gene's germline CDR1 is DFQATT and CDR2 SNEGSKA (reference sequence). CDR3 residues: CSASTGLGIEQHF. The CDR3 bases are TGCAGTGCTAGTACCGGACTAGGCATCGAGCAGCATTTC.

The chain is built from TRBV14 and TRBJ2-1; 9 bases line up with TRBD2. Germline CDR1 is SGHDN and CDR2 is FVKESK. Trimming at V came to 5 bases and at J to 0 bases, leaving 5 bases not matched to a gene. This CDR3 comprises 16 residues. The CDR3 loop reads CASSLIAGASYNEQFF. The CDR3 DNA reads as TGTGCCAGCAGCTTAATAGCGGGGGCCTCCTACAATGAGCAGTTCTTC.

The V call is TRBV7-3, the J call TRBJ2-5; 7 bases line up with TRBD2. The V gene end was trimmed by 3 bases and the J gene end by 6 bases; junction bases not matched to a gene: 10. The CDR3 length is 15 residues. The V gene's germline CDR1 is SGHTA and CDR2 FQGTGA. Here the CDR3 reads CASSLGGVGKKTQYF. The DNA of the CDR3 is TGTGCCAGCAGCTTGGGAGGGGTGGGGAAGAAGACCCAGTACTTC.

Note on this clonotype: The junction differs from germline at one of its ends, possibly a read error. The chain carries TRBV7-2 and TRBJ2-6; D remains ambiguous. Germline CDR1 reads SGHTA; CDR2 reads FQGNSA. CDR3 size: 15 residues. For the CDR3, the DNA is TGTGCCAGCAGCTTATACAGATCTGAAGCCTTCTTCCTGCATTTC. Amino acids: CASSLYRSEAFFLHF.

Regarding this clonotype: At one of its ends the junction is not consistent with the germline gene, which may arise from a read error. V and J are TRBV7-2 and TRBJ1-5; D remains unclear. Germline V gene data show CDR1 as SGHTA and CDR2 as FQGNSA. CDR3 length equals 14 residues. CDR3 sequence (DNA): TGTGCCAGCAGCTTCGGTGGAGACACTCGGTCCCAGACTTTT. This sequence encodes CASSFGGDTRSQTF.

This rearrangement joins TRBV15 to TRBJ1-6; perhaps TRBD1 as D (6 bases). Trimming stripped 10 bases from V and 15 bases from J, with 25 bases between. The length of the CDR3 is 14 residues. Germline V gene data show CDR1 as LNHNV and CDR2 as YYDKDF (reference sequence). CDR3 sequence (DNA): TGTGCCAGCAGTATATCAACAGGGAATTCCGACCTCCACTTT. It yields the protein CASSISTGNSDLHF.

The J gene is TRBJ2-5, the V gene TRBV9; D is uncertain. The V gene's germline CDR1 is SGDLS and CDR2 YYNGEE. The V and J ends lost 4 bases and 5 bases respectively, with 15 bases between them. The CDR3 is made up of 14 amino acids. Here the CDR3 reads CASSPAQVEETQYF. The CDR3 coding sequence is TGTGCCAGCAGCCCCGCTCAGGTGGAGGAGACCCAGTACTTC.

This clonotype has ten or more counts. This chain uses TRBV7-2 with TRBJ1-1; no clear D gene. CDR3 length equals 15 residues. Trimming left V 2 bases short and J 0 bases short, with 10 bases between. The germline CDR1 and CDR2 sequences are SGHTA and FQGNSA. This CDR3 is CASSLRGTMNTEAFF. CDR3 nucleotide sequence: TGTGCCAGCAGCTTAAGAGGAACCATGAACACTGAAGCTTTCTTT.

V is TRBV10-3 and J is TRBJ2-7; 8 bases are shared with TRBD1. The V gene's germline CDR1 is ENHRY and CDR2 SYGVKD. The CDR3 is 16 residues long. The ends lost 10 bases at V and 3 bases at J; junction bases unmatched: 17. The CDR3 sequence is CATSSAGGQAYYEQYF. The DNA for the CDR3 is TGTGCCACCAGCAGTGCAGGGGGACAGGCGTACTACGAGCAGTACTTC.

The V gene is TRBV19, the J gene TRBJ2-7; 14 bases fit TRBD2. The trim removed 9 bases at V and 4 bases at J, leaving 20 bases unmatched. There are 19 residues in the CDR3. In germline, CDR1 is LNHDA, CDR2 SQIVND (reference sequence). DNA of the CDR3: TGTGCCAGCAGCAAAGGTTACGTGGGACTAGCGGGAGCAGCTTACGAGCAGTACTTC. Encoded protein: CASSKGYVGLAGAAYEQYF.

V is TRBV19 and J is TRBJ1-1; tentative D call: TRBD1 (5 bases). Between the trimmed V and J ends, which lost 3 bases and 10 bases, there was a span of 24 bases. The CDR3 totals 16 residues. Germline V gives CDR1 LNHDA, CDR2 SQIVND (reference sequence). The CDR3 reads CASSIDTMGRAGIAFF. CDR3 DNA sequence: TGTGCCAGTAGTATCGATACCATGGGAAGGGCAGGGATAGCTTTCTTT.

V usage is TRBV7-8 and J usage is TRBJ2-7; 8 nucleotides match TRBD2. The junction had 3 bases not matched to a gene; V was cut back by 5 bases and J by 3 bases. This CDR3 is built from 13 residues. Germline lookup yields CDR1 SGHVS and CDR2 FQNEAQ. CDR3 nucleotide sequence: TGTGCCAGCAGCGGACTAGCAGTCTACGAGCAGTACTTC. This encodes CASSGLAVYEQYF.

This CDR3 is CSARDQSRGVSPLHF. In nucleotides, the CDR3 is TGCAGTGCTAGAGATCAGAGCAGGGGGGTTTCACCCCTCCACTTT. V is TRBV20-1 and J is TRBJ1-6, with 7 bases aligning to TRBD1. With V trimmed by 0 bases and J by 9 bases, 8 bases remained unmatched. CDR3 length: 15 residues. The V gene's germline CDR1 is DFQATT and CDR2 SNEGSKA (reference sequence).

CDR3 protein: CASSIGGRGHSPLHF. CDR3 coding DNA: TGTGCCAGTAGTATAGGAGGCAGGGGGCACTCACCCCTCCACTTT. The V call is TRBV19, the J call TRBJ1-6; 8 bases align to TRBD1. J gave up 10 bases and V 1 base, and 6 bases lay outside the gene matches. CDR1 and CDR2 from the germline V gene are LNHDA and SQIVND (reference sequence). The CDR3 runs to 15 residues. Combining the CDR3 with reference TRBV19 and TRBJ1-6 gives the whole variable domain DGGITQSPKYLFRKEGQNVTLSCEQNLNHDAMYWYRQDPGQGLRLIYYSQIVNDFQKGDIAEGYSVSREKKESFPLTVTSAQKNPTAFYLCASSIGGRGHSPLHFGNGTRLTVT.

As for this clonotype: The missing conserved phenylalanine or tryptophan at the end of this CDR3 makes a read error likely. Because the CDR3's place on the DNA is in doubt, the DNA is left out and the CDR3 is given as listed by TCRdb. The chain carries TRBV10-3 and TRBJ2-5; the D call in the table, TRBD1, was not verified against the DNA. The CDR3 has 14 amino acids, counting both end residues. Looked up from germline, CDR1 is ENHRY and CDR2 is SYGVKD. CDR3 in amino acids: CAIRERTAIDYEYS.

The rearrangement uses TRBV20-1 and TRBJ2-7; D gene uncertain. Looked up from germline, CDR1 is DFQATT and CDR2 is SNEGSKA (reference sequence). The length of the CDR3 is 15 residues. Between the trimmed V and J ends, which lost 3 bases and 2 bases, there was a span of 17 bases. The CDR3 region is CSASTVYGYTYEQYF. CDR3 in DNA: TGCAGTGCTAGCACAGTCTATGGCTACACCTACGAGCAGTACTTC.

Many counts were recorded for this clonotype. The CDR3, as DNA: TGTGCCAGCAGTTTGACAACAGGTGGGCCCCAGCATTTT. This translates into CASSLTTGGPQHF. The chain uses TRBV12-3 or TRBV12-4 and TRBJ1-5; D may be TRBD1 (5 bases). V was shortened by 3 bases and J by 9 bases, with 12 bases between the two germline ends. This CDR3 spans 13 amino acids.

This chain connects TRBV7-2 to TRBJ2-3, with D possibly called TRBD1 or TRBD2 (5 bases each). The CDR3 spans 13 residues. In germline, CDR1 is SGHTA, CDR2 FQGNSA. The V gene lost 8 bases and the J gene lost 3 bases, with 12 bases spanning the gap. The CDR3 sequence is CASGGSGTDTQYF. The CDR3 coding sequence is TGTGCCAGCGGGGGTAGTGGTACAGATACGCAGTATTTT.

This clonotype occurred many times. The chain uses TRBV10-2 and TRBJ2-1, with a weak D call TRBD1 (6 bases). The germline V gene has CDR1 WSHSY and CDR2 SAAADI. The CDR3 spans 15 residues. Trimming shortened V by 4 bases and J by 1 base, and 11 bases separated the two germline ends. CDR3 coding DNA: TGCGCCAGCAGTGCGAGGGGGTCGTCCTACAATGAGCAGTTCTTC. It translates to CASSARGSSYNEQFF.